Shown below are 21 T cell receptor beta chains from a single sample sequenced in a study of shared clonotypes between healthy human individuals (TCRdb year 2020). Library construction relied on the immunoSEQ multiplex PCR assay. The clones in this table, taken by TCRdb from immuneACCESS, are in-frame only. Not every clone is retained; where verified, under half of the shortfall comes from an unresolved V gene, and the cause of the rest is unknown. Within this sample are roughly 770,000 clones, with approximately 97% of them counted one time only. The ten largest clones add up to under 0.25% of the sample. For the CD8 naive samples, CD45RO-negative cells were positively selected for CCR7, yielding a CD45RA+CCR7+ population from which TemRA cells were excluded. Sequencing was performed on naive CD8+ T cells sorted from blood. The cell subset or site label, as the study defines it: CD45RA+CCR7+. Every receptor here comes from a man in his thirties or forties in good health.

This clone was seen only once. The chain uses TRBV9 and TRBJ2-3; D may be TRBD2 (6 bases). The germline gives CDR1 SGDLS, CDR2 YYNGEE. The CDR3 totals 15 residues. Between the trimmed V and J ends, which lost 1 base and 3 bases, there was a span of 12 bases. The CDR3 protein is CASSVSGLATDTQYF. The CDR3 region has the DNA TGTGCCAGCAGCGTATCCGGGCTAGCGACAGATACGCAGTATTTT.

This clone was recorded only once. CDR3 region: CASSLVRVGATNEKLFF. Here the CDR3 DNA reads TGTGCCAGCAGCTTAGTCAGGGTGGGAGCAACTAATGAAAAACTGTTTTTT. V usage is TRBV7-2 and J usage is TRBJ1-4; D is possibly TRBD1 (5 bases). Per germline, CDR1 SGHTA and CDR2 FQGNSA. Trimming removed 1 base from V and 0 bases from J, with 12 bases in between. This CDR3 has 17 residues.

The chain couples TRBV7-9 to TRBJ2-1; the D gene could be TRBD1 or TRBD2 (5 bases each). CDR3 size: 12 residues. The V gene lost 5 bases and the J gene lost 9 bases, with 11 bases spanning the gap. Germline lookup yields CDR1 SEHNR and CDR2 FQNEAQ (reference sequence). CDR3 bases: TGTGCCAGCAGCATTACGAGGGGTGAGCAGTTCTTC. Translation gives CASSITRGEQFF.

The CDR3 sequence is CASSFTGGRNEQFF. CDR3 DNA: TGTGCCAGCAGCTTTACGGGAGGGCGGAATGAGCAGTTCTTC. This chain uses TRBV11-2 with TRBJ2-1, with 8 nucleotides matching TRBD2. The CDR3 totals 14 residues. Germline V CDR1 and CDR2: SGHAT, FQNNGV. With V trimmed by 3 bases and J by 7 bases, 5 bases remained unmatched.

The V gene is TRBV29-1, the J gene TRBJ2-7; 7 bases fit TRBD2. The CDR3 covers 19 residues. The germline gives CDR1 SQVTM, CDR2 ANQGSEA. Trimming took 7 bases from V and 4 from J; bases not matched to a gene: 28. CDR3 nucleotides: TGCAGCGGAACGCGGACTAGAACACACATTCCAAATCTCCTATACGAGCAGTACTTC. Residues: CSGTRTRTHIPNLLYEQYF.

The gene calls are TRBV6-4 and TRBJ2-1; unclear D gene. Germline loops: CDR1 MRHNA, CDR2 SNTAGT. This CDR3 region has 14 residues. V shed 1 base and J shed 5 bases, with 9 bases lying between them. CDR3 sequence (DNA): TGTGCCAGCAGTGACTGGGCAGGACACAATGAGCAGTTCTTC. This gives the protein CASSDWAGHNEQFF.

Note on this clone: Additional DNA sequences in this sample encode the identical CDR3. This chain connects TRBV28 to TRBJ1-1; perhaps TRBD1 as D (5 bases). The CDR3 runs 13 residues. CDR1 is MDHEN, CDR2 SYDVKM, per germline. Trimming stripped 3 bases from V and 0 bases from J, with 5 bases between. For the CDR3, the DNA is TGTGCCAGCAGTTTCAGGGTGAACACTGAAGCTTTCTTT. It specifies CASSFRVNTEAFF.

Comments on this clone: Other DNA sequences within the sample encode an identical CDR3. The chain joins TRBV7-2 to TRBJ2-1, with unresolved D. The CDR3 has 14 residues. Trimming removed 0 bases from V and 4 bases from J, with 7 bases in between. The germline V gene has CDR1 SGHTA and CDR2 FQGNSA. The CDR3 sequence: CASSLADSYNEQFF. CDR3 nucleotide sequence: TGTGCCAGCAGCTTAGCCGACTCGTACAATGAGCAGTTCTTC.

The chain recombines TRBV28 with TRBJ2-7; D is perhaps TRBD1 (6 bases). CDR1 MDHEN and CDR2 SYDVKM come from the germline V gene. The CDR3 totals 15 residues. The V end lost 5 bases, the J end lost 3 bases, and 17 bases lay between the germline ends. The CDR3 bases are TGTGCCAGCAGTATGGAGACAGGCCGCGTCTACGAGCAGTACTTC. Its protein product is CASSMETGRVYEQYF. The variable domain in full, with the rest retrieved from reference TRBV28 and TRBJ2-7, is DVKVTQSSRYLVKRTGEKVFLECVQDMDHENMFWYRQDPGLGLRLIYFSYDVKMKEKGDIPEGYSVSREKKERFSLILESASTNQTSMYLCASSMETGRVYEQYFGPGTRLTVT.

The rearrangement uses TRBV7-6 and TRBJ2-1, with TRBD2 identical over 8 bases. CDR1 SGHVS and CDR2 FNYEAQ come from the germline V gene. This CDR3 comprises 14 residues. The junction had 8 bases not matched to a gene; V was cut back by 7 bases and J by 6 bases. The CDR3 protein is CASIKTSVANEQFF. CDR3 nucleotides: TGTGCCAGCATCAAGACTAGCGTGGCCAATGAGCAGTTCTTC.

This chain connects TRBV21-1 to TRBJ2-7; the table's D call TRBD1 went unverified against the DNA. TRBV21-1 is tagged as a pseudogene. The length of the CDR3 is 19 residues. The CDR3 is CASSKGPKAQGPPSYEQYF. The CDR3 coding sequence is TGTGCCAGCAGCAAAGGGCCGAAAGCACAGGGTCCCCCTTCCTACGAGCAGTACTTC.

In this sample, this clone turned up once. This CDR3 is CASSPGLAGFGEQFF. Written as DNA, the CDR3 is TGTGCCAGCAGCCCCGGTCTAGCGGGTTTTGGTGAGCAGTTCTTC. This chain uses TRBV11-1 with TRBJ2-1; 8 positions agree with TRBD2. J was trimmed by 9 bases and V by 5 bases; bases with no gene match: 12. The CDR3 has 15 residues. CDR1 SGHAT and CDR2 FQDESV come from the germline V gene (reference sequence).

CDR3 bases: TGTGCCACCAGCCACCCCCTAGCCTACAATGAGCAGTTCTTC. This encodes CATSHPLAYNEQFF. The chain carries TRBV15 and TRBJ2-1; D call uncertain. This CDR3 is 14 amino acids long. Germline V gene lookup returns CDR1 LNHNV and CDR2 YYDKDF (reference sequence). Trimming removed 5 bases at V and 2 bases at J, with 10 bases between.

The chain is built from TRBV18 and TRBJ1-2, with D uncertain. V was trimmed by 5 bases and J by 4 bases, leaving 8 bases between them. The CDR3 extends over 12 amino acids. CDR1 and CDR2 (germline): KGHSH, LQKENI. CDR3 amino acids: CASSSELYGYTF. The CDR3 region has the DNA TGTGCCAGCTCAAGTGAACTCTATGGCTACACCTTC.

The rearrangement links TRBV6-5 to TRBJ2-5, with D tentatively TRBD1 or TRBD2 (5 bases each). Per the germline V gene, CDR1 is MNHEY and CDR2 is SVGAGI. Trimming stripped 4 bases from V and 1 base from J, with 10 bases between. The CDR3 extends over 14 amino acids. CDR3: CASSSYGAQETQYF. Here the CDR3 DNA reads TGTGCCAGCAGTTCATACGGGGCCCAAGAGACCCAGTACTTC.

The chain joins TRBV27 to TRBJ2-7; TRBD2 agrees at 9 bases. The J segment lost 2 bases and the V segment lost 8 bases, leaving 13 bases of the junction unmatched. This CDR3 has 16 amino acids. Germline-derived CDR1 and CDR2 are MNHEY and SMNVEV (reference sequence). The CDR3 nucleotides read TGTGCCAGCTTCCCTTTTGGAGTAGCGGGAGCCTACGAGCAGTACTTC. It yields the protein CASFPFGVAGAYEQYF.

The CDR3 protein is CSVEENSYEQYF. In nucleotides, the CDR3 is TGCAGCGTTGAAGAGAACTCCTACGAGCAGTACTTC. V and J are TRBV29-1 and TRBJ2-7; no definite D call. V dropped 0 bases and J dropped 0 bases, with 3 bases sitting between them. This CDR3 spans 12 amino acids. CDR1 is SQVTM, CDR2 ANQGSEA, per germline.

V and J are TRBV5-1 and TRBJ1-4, with D possibly matching TRBD1 (5 bases). Germline CDR1 is SGHRS and CDR2 is YFSETQ. The V and J ends lost 0 bases and 2 bases respectively, with 14 bases between them. CDR3 length: 17 residues. CDR3 DNA sequence: TGCGCCAGCAGCTTGGTAAGGGCAGGGCGGACTAATGAAAAACTGTTTTTT. The encoded protein is CASSLVRAGRTNEKLFF.

This clone was counted a single time. This chain uses TRBV5-4 with TRBJ2-2; 9 bases are shared with TRBD2. CDR1 and CDR2 from the germline V gene are SGHNT and YYREEE (reference sequence). Trimming took 3 bases from V and 1 from J; bases not matched to a gene: 1. The CDR3 totals 15 residues. CDR3 loop: CASSSTSGNTGELFF. DNA of the CDR3: TGTGCCAGCAGCTCGACTAGCGGGAACACCGGGGAGCTGTTTTTT.

The chain couples TRBV28 to TRBJ2-7, with TRBD2 matching over 10 bases. The germline gives CDR1 MDHEN, CDR2 SYDVKM. After removal of 7 bases from V and 2 bases from J, the junction contained 8 bases not matched to a gene. This CDR3 contains 15 residues. For the CDR3, the DNA is TGTGCCAGCACCGAAACCACTAGCGGGACCTACGAGCAGTACTTC. Translating gives CASTETTSGTYEQYF.

V and J are TRBV4-1 and TRBJ2-1; D is unresolved. This CDR3 region has 14 residues. With 0 bases removed from V and 4 bases from J, the gap between germline ends came to 7 bases. The germline V gene has CDR1 MGHRA and CDR2 YSYEKL. CDR3 coding DNA: TGCGCCAGCAGCCAAGAAGGCACGTACAATGAGCAGTTCTTC. This translates into CASSQEGTYNEQFF.